Sequencing of this TCR beta chain was carried out in a study of Ad26.COV2.S vaccination and SARS-CoV-2 variants (dated by TCRdb to 2020 to 2023). Concerning the study at large: Vaccine-arm donors were drawn from COV1001, a multicentre, randomized, double-blind, placebo-controlled phase I-IIa trial of Ad26.COV2.S in healthy adults. A total of 32 samples were included in the TCR-sequenced set, comprising about 20 Ad26.COV2.S vaccine recipients, 5 placebo recipients and 8 SARS-CoV-2 convalescent individuals. Trial participants were randomized into five groups of five: low-dose or high-dose Ad26.COV2.S given once or twice, or placebo on both occasions. Ad26.COV2.S was administered intramuscularly at 5 x 10^10 or 1 x 10^11 viral particles, either as a single shot or as two shots given 56 days apart. TCRbeta repertoire sequencing served as the tool for gauging how specific and how broad the SARS-CoV-2-reactive T cell receptors were following Ad26.COV2.S vaccination. Investigators remained blinded to trial group allocation during experiments and outcome assessment.

The paper as a whole reports these results and caveats: Ad26.COV2.S recipients had higher spike-specific TCR breadth than placebo recipients (P = 0.0014). The study was not powered for comparison of responses between vaccine doses or regimens. The authors noted that total T cell responses may have been underestimated by the TCR breadth and depth analyses. Vaccine and placebo recipients had similar non-spike TCR breadth, a finding consistent with the vaccine containing only spike. After vaccination, substantial breadth of spike-specific CD8+ and CD4+ T cell responses was reported.

With regard to this clone: Its antigen is currently not known. The input lacks base qualities; no much larger clone sits a single base away.

The germline V gene provides CDR1 SGHTA and CDR2 FQGNSA. CDR3 length: 15 amino acids, cysteine to phenylalanine. The kept DNA is CDR3 alone, 45 bases in frame from the first base. The V end loses 5 bases and the J end loses 7 bases, and a stretch of 20 bases separates them. TCRbeta CDR3 regions were sequenced with the immunoSEQ Assay. After extraction, genomic DNA underwent amplification by bias-controlled multiplex PCR, followed by high-throughput sequencing. For the original study's pipeline: To quantify the absolute abundance of each unique TCRbeta CDR3 region, sequences were collapsed and filtered. T cell fraction was estimated by normalization of TCRbeta template counts to usable DNA, with usable DNA being measured through amplification of reference genes present in all nucleated cells. Repertoire TCRs were annotated as SARS-CoV-2-specific when V gene, CDR3 amino acid sequence and J gene were exactly matched to a known reactive TCR set. The reference SARS-CoV-2 TCR set came from MIRA and was filtered for enrichment in COVID-19-positive ImmuneCODE repertoires, removing public or cross-reactive TCRs. Using the MIRA antigens, annotated TCRs were further analysed by specific ORF or by position within an ORF. Breadth was defined as the number of annotated unique rearrangements divided by the total number of unique productive rearrangements, and depth was defined as the summed frequency of the annotated unique rearrangements. TCR breadth was compared between groups using two-sided Wilcoxon rank-sum tests. The table comes from immuneACCESS by way of TCRdb, which keeps in-frame sequences with V and J called. Part of the clones is missing from these tables; in studies checked, under half for an unresolved V gene and the rest for unknown reasons. V and J calls and clone size are those listed in that table; D and trimming were worked out from the DNA. Within this sample are some 290,000 clones, with approximately 86% of them counted one time only. 2% to 2.5% of the sample is in the top ten clones.

What the treatment or condition label conveys for this sample: approximately 18 received Ad26.COV2.S at low or high dose, single or two shots; 5 received placebo; per-sample allocation not given. For vaccine and placebo recipients, repertoires were sequenced using samples collected on day 63 after the first injection. Cohort 1b enrolled 20 to 30 adults aged 18-55 years at a single site in Boston, USA, between 29 July and 7 August 2020. Ad26.COV2.S was a replication-incompetent adenovirus type 26 vector expressing a prefusion-stabilized SARS-CoV-2 spike protein from the original Wuhan strain. The sequence was obtained from a person between 18 and 60 years old who received the Ad26.COV2.S COVID-19 vaccine or a placebo. Source: peripheral blood, taken in a trial of Ad26.COV2.S vaccine versus placebo. The V gene is TRBV7-2 and the J gene is TRBJ2-5; 5 matching bases give a weak D call of TRBD2. The CDR3 protein: CASSGARALGGTQYF. Here is the DNA: TGTGCCAGCAGCGGAGCGCGGGCCCTGGGCGGGACCCAGTACTTC.